This T cell receptor (beta chain) emerged from a study of cytomegalovirus exposure and HLA in healthy donors. The PCR was carried out with 60 Vbeta primers and 13 Jbeta primers. Assay used: immunoSEQ multiplex PCR; TCRdb lists only in-frame clones, some missing. The sample consists of 85,000 to 110,000 clones, approximately 73% of them appearing once. V gave up 7 bases and J gave up 1 base, with 10 bases separating them. The V gene's germline CDR1 is MNHNS and CDR2 SASEGT. CDR3 length equals 13 residues. Points on this clone: Its antigen remains unknown.

Findings and limits, study-wide: Earlier analysis yielded a pattern in which most TCR beta V segments were productive about 90% or about 30% of the time.

Sequenced input: PBMCs. The V call is TRBV6-1, the J call TRBJ1-1; perhaps TRBD1 as D (6 bases). The receptor was isolated from a young woman in good health and CMV-seropositive. Written as DNA, the CDR3 is TGTGCCAGCATCCGGGACACGAACACTGAAGCTTTCTTT. Translating it yields CASIRDTNTEAFF.